Listed below are T cell receptor beta chains from one sample, sequenced in a study of Ad26.COV2.S vaccination and SARS-CoV-2 variants. Profiling relied on immunoSEQ multiplex PCR, and the TCRdb table lists in-frame clones only, not all of them. The sample consists of about 400,000 clones, about four fifths of them appearing once. Sequencing was performed on peripheral blood, taken in a trial of Ad26.COV2.S vaccine versus placebo. Source of these receptors: a person between 18 and 60 years old who received the Ad26.COV2.S COVID-19 vaccine or a placebo. The CDR3 runs from the conserved cysteine through the conserved F or W. The D gene is left open where the match is weak. Some rows have no size entry. The others give once, few or many, or a class for an expanded clone.

D gene,V gene,J gene,clone size,CDR3 protein,CDR3 DNA
.,TRBV3-1/TRBV3-2,TRBJ2-7,.,CASSDQTYEQYF,TGTGCCAGCAGCGACCAGACCTACGAGCAGTACTTC
.,TRBV6-5,TRBJ1-1,.,CASSYWGGDTEAFF,TGTGCCAGCAGTTACTGGGGTGGCGACACTGAAGCTTTCTTT
.,TRBV16,TRBJ2-5,.,CASSQYGQETQYF,TGTGCCAGCAGCCAATACGGGCAAGAGACCCAGTACTTC
.,TRBV2,TRBJ1-1,.,CASSLMGGLNTEAFF,TGTGCCAGCAGCCTCATGGGGGGGCTGAACACTGAAGCTTTCTTT
TRBD1,TRBV5-1,TRBJ2-7,.,CASSPGQGGEQYF,TGCGCCAGCAGCCCTGGACAGGGAGGCGAGCAGTACTTC
.,TRBV5-1,TRBJ2-2,once,CASSSRPGTGNTGELFF,TGCGCCAGCAGCTCACGGCCCGGGACTGGGAACACCGGGGAGCTGTTTTTT
TRBD1,TRBV7-3,TRBJ1-1,.,CASSPGRGQTEAFF,TGTGCCAGCAGCCCCGGGAGGGGGCAGACTGAAGCTTTCTTT
TRBD2,TRBV7-2,TRBJ2-7,.,CASSSVAGGHYEQYF,TGTGCCAGCAGCTCGGTAGCGGGGGGGCACTACGAGCAGTACTTC
TRBD2,TRBV3-1/TRBV3-2,TRBJ2-3,once,CASSQGTSGADTQYF,TGTGCCAGCAGCCAAGGGACTAGCGGGGCGGATACGCAGTATTTT
.,TRBV18,TRBJ1-2,.,CASSPLPYGYTF,TGTGCCAGCTCACCGTTGCCGTATGGCTACACCTTC
TRBD1,TRBV10-3,TRBJ1-5,.,CAISEGTGDVYSNQPQHF,TGTGCCATCAGTGAGGGGACAGGGGATGTCTATAGCAATCAGCCCCAGCATTTT
TRBD1,TRBV2,TRBJ1-2,once,CASRTGQGHYGYTF,TGTGCCAGCAGGACCGGACAGGGACACTATGGCTACACCTTC
.,TRBV5-1,TRBJ1-1,once,CASSLRNTEAFF,TGCGCCAGCAGCCTCAGAAACACTGAAGCTTTCTTT
.,TRBV9,TRBJ2-7,once,CASSVEQGLSEQYF,TGTGCCAGCAGCGTAGAGCAGGGGCTCAGCGAGCAGTACTTC
TRBD2,TRBV15,TRBJ2-7,.,CATSRDVHGGATQYF,TGTGCCACCAGCAGAGACGTCCACGGGGGGGCTACGCAGTACTTC
TRBD2,TRBV5-5,TRBJ2-5,.,CASSSSTGGETQYF,TGTGCCAGCAGCTCGTCGACGGGGGGAGAGACCCAGTACTTC
.,TRBV4-2,TRBJ2-2,.,CASSHTGVGELFF,TGTGCCAGCAGCCACACTGGGGTCGGGGAGCTGTTTTTT
TRBD1,TRBV27,TRBJ2-2,few,CASLKNNRGANTGELFF,TGTGCCAGCCTAAAGAATAACAGGGGTGCCAACACCGGGGAGCTGTTTTTT
.,TRBV15,TRBJ2-5,once,CATSPGTYGRETQYF,TGTGCCACCTCCCCTGGCACCTATGGGAGGGAGACCCAGTACTTC
.,TRBV5-4,TRBJ2-3,.,CASHGGVTEVTDTQYF,TGTGCCAGCCACGGGGGAGTCACAGAAGTCACAGATACGCAGTATTTT
.,TRBV14,TRBJ2-5,once,CASSRQFQETQYF,TGTGCCAGCAGCCGACAATTCCAAGAGACCCAGTACTTC
TRBD2,TRBV3-1/TRBV3-2,TRBJ2-2,.,CASSQGLAGVTGELFF,TGTGCCAGCAGCCAAGGTCTAGCGGGAGTAACCGGGGAGCTGTTTTTT
.,TRBV4-3,TRBJ2-1,.,CASSKGWNEQFF,TGCGCCAGCAGCAAAGGGTGGAATGAGCAGTTCTTC
.,TRBV7-2,TRBJ2-2,.,CASSLARTGELFF,TGTGCCAGCAGCTTAGCCCGCACCGGGGAGCTGTTTTTT
.,TRBV14,TRBJ2-2,.,CASSQGGNTGELFF,TGTGCCAGCAGCCAAGGAGGCAACACCGGGGAGCTGTTTTTT
TRBD2,TRBV9,TRBJ2-7,.,CASSVGGRLSYEQYF,TGTGCCAGCAGCGTGGGCGGGAGGCTCTCCTACGAGCAGTACTTC
TRBD1,TRBV2,TRBJ1-1,once,CASSGGGRTEAFF,TGTGCCAGCAGTGGAGGGGGCCGGACTGAAGCTTTCTTT